This TCR beta chain originates from a study of CD8+ T cells in alopecia areata. CDR3 size: 15 residues. V was pared by 5 bases and J by 6 bases, with 9 bases of the junction left unmatched. The germline CDR1 and CDR2 sequences are SGHTA and FQGTGA. RNA, once extracted, was reverse transcribed into cDNA for use as the sequencing template. Here immunoSEQ multiplex PCR was the method, and the copy in TCRdb shows in-frame clones only, minus some. Among about 100,000 clones listed, around 40% were seen once. Stated treatment: oral pan-JAK inhibitor, 5-10 mg twice daily. The receptor comes from a human donor with alopecia areata. V gene TRBV7-3 combines with J gene TRBJ2-2, with 7 bases matching TRBD2. The material was CD8+ T cells sorted from blood, obtained at week 24, from a patient treated with tofacitinib. CDR3: CASSPRVAGSGELFF. The CDR3 coding sequence is TGTGCCAGCAGCCCCCGGGTAGCGGGCTCCGGGGAGCTGTTTTTT. Using reference TRBV7-3 and TRBJ2-2 for the parts outside the CDR3, the full variable domain is GAGVSQTPSNKVTEKGKYVELRCDPISGHTALYWYRQSLGQGPEFLIYFQGTGAADDSGLPNDRFFAVRPEGSVSTLKIQRTERGDSAVYLCASSPRVAGSGELFFGEGSRLTVL.